The following is a T cell receptor (beta chain) sequence with its context. This CDR3 contains 12 residues. Germline assignment: CDR1 SQVTM and CDR2 ANQGSEA. The J segment lost 3 bases and the V segment lost 4 bases, leaving 1 base of the junction unmatched. The sample belongs to a study of blood T cell repertoires in COVID-19. Study-wide background: Both acute and convalescent COVID-19 samples were obtained from the United States, Italy and Spain.

Sequencing was performed with immunoSEQ multiplex PCR; in TCRdb, only in-frame clones are kept and a portion is missing. The data contain more than 95,000 clones, about four fifths of them singletons. V and J are TRBV29-1 and TRBJ2-7; 9 bases are shared with TRBD2. Sequenced sample: peripheral blood. The clonotype was recovered from an elderly man with acute or convalescent COVID-19. The CDR3 DNA sequence: TGCAGCGTTGGGCGGGGGGGCTACGAGCAGTACTTC. Translating gives CSVGRGGYEQYF.